One and the same sample provided the 7 T cell receptor beta chains below, sequenced in a study of T cells in Graves' hyperthyroidism and ophthalmopathy. RNA transcripts provided the source from which TCR beta CDR3 regions were amplified. Primed by the HTBI set, a first-round RT-PCR was run on the TCR CDR3. From the multiplex PCR reads, TCRdb called clonotypes with MiXCR, one entry per CDR3 protein. The table includes about 420,000 distinct CDR3 sequences, about an eighth detected once. Source material: blood. The receptors stem from a woman between 18 and 30 years old with Graves' hyperthyroidism.

This clonotype came up many times. The chain links TRBV27 to TRBJ1-5; maybe TRBD1 (5 bases). Germline CDR1 MNHEY, CDR2 SMNVEV (reference sequence). V lost 0 bases to trimming and J lost 6 bases, with 9 bases between them. CDR3 length equals 14 residues. The CDR3 DNA sequence: TGTGCCAGCAGTTTATCAAGGGGAGGTCAGCCCCAGCATTTT. This encodes CASSLSRGGQPQHF.

The CDR3 nucleotides read TGCGCCAGCAGCCAGATTCAAGGGGGCTATAGCAATCAGCCCCAGCATTTT. Amino acid sequence: CASSQIQGGYSNQPQHF. This rearrangement joins TRBV4-1 to TRBJ1-5, with 7 bases identical to TRBD1. Trimming cost V 3 bases and J 0 bases; bases outside gene matches: 8. The V gene's germline CDR1 is MGHRA and CDR2 YSYEKL. The CDR3 covers 17 residues.

The chain's CDR3 is CATSRDQGGGEAFF. The CDR3 nucleotides read TGTGCCACCAGCAGAGATCAGGGGGGGGGCGAAGCTTTCTTT. The genes are TRBV15 and TRBJ1-1, with 7 bases fitting TRBD1. This CDR3 spans 14 amino acids. Germline V gene lookup returns CDR1 LNHNV and CDR2 YYDKDF (reference sequence). J gave up 8 bases and V 0 bases, and 6 bases lay outside the gene matches. The complete variable domain, with remaining parts taken from reference TRBV15 and TRBJ1-1, reads DAMVIQNPRYQVTQFGKPVTLSCSQTLNHNVMYWYQQKSSQAPKLLFHYYDKDFNNEADTPDNFQSRRPNTSFCFLDIRSPGLGDTAMYLCATSRDQGGGEAFFGQGTRLTVV.

This clonotype was counted at least ten times. The rearrangement uses TRBV2 and TRBJ1-4, with 8 bases matching TRBD1. Trimming at V came to 7 bases and at J to 8 bases, leaving 9 bases not matched to a gene. Germline assignment: CDR1 SNHLY and CDR2 FYNNEI. The CDR3 length is 14 residues. CDR3 in amino acids: CASNPRGLREKLFF. The CDR3 coding sequence is TGTGCCAGCAACCCCAGGGGGCTTAGGGAAAAACTGTTTTTT.

This clonotype has ten or more counts. CDR3 in amino acids: CASSIQITGTGDYGYTF. As DNA, the CDR3 is TGTGCCAGCAGTATACAGATCACCGGGACAGGGGACTATGGCTACACCTTC. The chain couples TRBV6-2 or TRBV6-3 to TRBJ1-2, with TRBD1 matching 10 bases. The CDR3 totals 17 residues. Germline V CDR1 and CDR2: MNHEY, SVGEGT. The V and J ends lost 5 bases and 3 bases, in that order; junction bases with no gene match: 12.

This clonotype was counted only a few times. The chain combines TRBV4-1 with TRBJ2-5; D call uncertain. The V and J ends lost 1 base and 2 bases respectively, with 11 bases between them. Germline-derived CDR1 and CDR2 are MGHRA and YSYEKL. CDR3 size: 15 residues. CDR3 nucleotides: TGCGCCAGCAGCCAAGTAAGGGTACCTCAAGAGACCCAGTACTTC. Amino acids: CASSQVRVPQETQYF.

This clonotype occurred a few times. The rearrangement joins TRBV28 to TRBJ1-2; D is possibly TRBD1 (5 bases). Trimming took 4 bases from V and 7 from J, leaving 10 bases between them. CDR1 and CDR2 (germline): MDHEN, SYDVKM. This CDR3 comprises 12 residues. CDR3 sequence reads: CASSSGRFGYTF. The CDR3 nucleotides are TGTGCCAGCAGTTCGGGACGATTTGGCTACACCTTC.